These 25 T cell receptor beta chains were all obtained from the same sample, sequenced in a study of blood T cell repertoires in COVID-19. TCRdb's table, derived via immunoSEQ multiplex PCR, lists solely in-frame clones and lacks some. The sample yields some 150,000 clones, about 87% seen once. Specimen: peripheral blood. These receptors were obtained from a human donor in a cohort sampled during active COVID-19.

The V gene is TRBV11-2, the J gene TRBJ2-3; D possibly corresponds to TRBD1 (5 bases). V dropped 5 bases and J dropped 8 bases, with 20 bases sitting between them. The CDR3 sequence is 15 residues long. CDR1 is SGHAT and CDR2 is FQNNGV in the germline V gene. This CDR3 reads CASSPMTVYQVTQYF. The CDR3 DNA is TGTGCCAGCAGCCCCATGACAGTATACCAAGTTACGCAGTATTTT.

This chain links TRBV7-9 with TRBJ1-4, with 7 bases aligning to TRBD1. Germline CDR1 SEHNR, CDR2 FQNEAQ (reference sequence). Losses at the gene ends were 5 bases for V and 4 bases for J; bases not matched to a gene: 4. This CDR3 is built from 14 residues. The CDR3 nucleotides read TGTGCCAGCAGCCGAGGACAGGATAATGAAAAACTGTTTTTT. Amino acid sequence: CASSRGQDNEKLFF.

The V call is TRBV5-4, the J call TRBJ2-3; 8 nucleotides agree with TRBD1. V was pared by 0 bases and J by 5 bases, with 8 bases of the junction left unmatched. This CDR3 has 16 amino acids. Germline V gene sequence: CDR1 SGHNT, CDR2 YYREEE (reference sequence). The CDR3 nucleotides are TGTGCCAGCAGCTTGGTTGGCAGGGGGCGCGTAGATACGCAGTATTTT. It encodes CASSLVGRGRVDTQYF.

This clone came up once. The V and J genes are TRBV5-1 and TRBJ1-1; D might be TRBD1 (5 bases). The CDR3 is 15 residues long. Germline loops: CDR1 SGHRS, CDR2 YFSETQ. The ends were cut back, 4 bases at V and 0 bases at J, with 13 bases in the middle. In DNA form, the CDR3 reads TGCGCCAGCAGCGAGATGGACACCTTGAACACTGAAGCTTTCTTT. This sequence encodes CASSEMDTLNTEAFF.

The chain links TRBV20-1 to TRBJ1-2, with D perhaps matching TRBD1 (5 bases). The CDR3 totals 12 residues. The germline V and J ends were trimmed by 3 bases and 8 bases, with 13 bases remaining between them. Germline V CDR1 and CDR2: DFQATT, SNEGSKA (reference sequence). The CDR3 loop reads CSASVAGQGYTF. The CDR3 DNA reads as TGCAGTGCTAGTGTGGCAGGGCAAGGCTACACCTTC.

This clone was detected only once. The rearrangement links TRBV5-5 to TRBJ2-7; D is unclear. In germline, CDR1 is SGHKS, CDR2 YYEKEE (reference sequence). V lost 1 base and J 2 bases, leaving 19 bases between the germline ends. This CDR3 is built from 17 residues. In DNA, the CDR3 is TGTGCCAGCAGCTTGCAGGCAGGCGCCAGGTGGGCCTACGAGCAGTACGTC. The encoded protein is CASSLQAGARWAYEQYV.

The chain carries TRBV7-2 and TRBJ1-2; 7 bases are shared with TRBD1. The germline V gene has CDR1 SGHTA and CDR2 FQGNSA. Trimming took 1 base from V and 8 from J; bases not matched to a gene: 13. The CDR3 is 16 residues long. This chain's CDR3 is CASSLVGQTVRNGYTF. In nucleotides, the CDR3 is TGTGCCAGCAGCTTAGTGGGACAGACAGTACGAAACGGCTACACCTTC.

The chain combines TRBV5-1 with TRBJ1-2; D may be TRBD1 (6 bases). The germline V gene encodes CDR1 SGHRS and CDR2 YFSETQ. The CDR3 covers 11 residues. V was clipped by 5 bases and J by 8 bases, with 10 bases between them. CDR3 sequence: CASRGGSGYTF. CDR3 coding DNA: TGCGCCAGCAGAGGGGGATCGGGCTACACCTTC.

The chain combines TRBV18 with TRBJ1-6; the D gene is possibly TRBD1 (5 bases). The CDR3 has 17 residues. Germline lookup yields CDR1 KGHSH and CDR2 LQKENI. With 0 bases removed from V and 9 bases from J, the gap between germline ends came to 18 bases. CDR3 amino acids: CASSPPGGNGGISPLHF. CDR3 nucleotides: TGTGCCAGCTCACCACCTGGGGGGAATGGTGGAATTTCACCCCTCCACTTT.

The J gene is TRBJ1-1, the V gene TRBV14; possibly TRBD1 for D (6 bases). Trimming took 4 bases from V and 5 from J, leaving 11 bases between them. The length of the CDR3 is 13 residues. Germline V gene data show CDR1 as SGHDN and CDR2 as FVKESK. The CDR3 nucleotides read TGTGCCAGCAGCCCCCACAGGGAAACTGAAGCTTTCTTT. Its translation is CASSPHRETEAFF.

This clone was counted only a few times. CDR3 DNA: TGTGCCAGTAGTACAACGAACAGGGATCAGCCCCAGCATTTT. Translation gives CASSTTNRDQPQHF. The rearrangement uses TRBV19 and TRBJ1-5, with D possibly TRBD1 on 6 matching bases. V lost 4 bases to trimming and J lost 5 bases, with 12 bases between them. This CDR3 has 14 residues. CDR1 and CDR2 (germline): LNHDA, SQIVND (reference sequence).

This clone has only a few counts. The chain joins TRBV6-1 to TRBJ2-3; TRBD2 might be the D (7 bases). This CDR3 region has 15 residues. V was trimmed by 3 bases and J by 7 bases, leaving 17 bases between them. CDR1 is MNHNS and CDR2 is SASEGT in the germline V gene. The CDR3 coding sequence is TGTGCCAGCAGTGAGGCGGGGGCGCTCATGAATACGCAGTATTTT. Encoded protein: CASSEAGALMNTQYF.

V and J are TRBV7-8 and TRBJ2-1; 8 positions agree with TRBD1. This CDR3 contains 14 residues. The germline gives CDR1 SGHVS, CDR2 FQNEAQ. The ends lost 5 bases at V and 7 bases at J; junction bases unmatched: 7. The CDR3 nucleotides read TGTGCCAGCAGCGGATCGACAGGGGAGAATGAGCAGTTCTTC. This codes for CASSGSTGENEQFF.

The chain carries TRBV5-1 and TRBJ2-7; TRBD1 matches at 10 bases. J lost 6 bases, V lost 5 bases, and 8 bases had no gene match. Germline V gives CDR1 SGHRS, CDR2 YFSETQ. The CDR3 is made up of 14 amino acids. CDR3 in DNA: TGCGCCAGCAGACCCCGACAGGGGGCGGGCGAGCAGTACTTC. It translates to CASRPRQGAGEQYF.

The J gene is TRBJ2-1, the V gene TRBV27; TRBD1 agrees at 9 bases. The CDR3 totals 12 residues. V lost 5 bases, J lost 13 bases, and 6 bases stayed unmatched. CDR1 and CDR2 from the germline V gene are MNHEY and SMNVEV (reference sequence). Written as DNA, the CDR3 is TGTGCCAGCAGTGTGACAGGGGGACGACAGTTCTTC. This gives the protein CASSVTGGRQFF.

This chain uses TRBV4-2 with TRBJ1-2, with 10 bases identical to TRBD1. The V gene's germline CDR1 is LGHNA and CDR2 YNFKEQ. The trim removed 0 bases at V and 8 bases at J, leaving 9 bases unmatched. CDR3 length equals 16 residues. The CDR3 loop is CASSQDPGTGVFGYTF. The CDR3 region has the DNA TGTGCCAGCAGCCAAGACCCCGGGACAGGGGTATTCGGCTACACCTTC.

V gene TRBV15 combines with J gene TRBJ1-2; TRBD1 might be the D (5 bases). There are 14 residues in the CDR3. Per the germline V gene, CDR1 is LNHNV and CDR2 is YYDKDF (reference sequence). V was trimmed by 1 base and J by 4 bases, leaving 10 bases between them. CDR3 nucleotides: TGTGCCACCAGCAGAGGGAGGGGCACCTATGGCTACACCTTC. As protein: CATSRGRGTYGYTF. The entire variable domain, with the rest obtained from reference TRBV15 and TRBJ1-2, is as follows: DAMVIQNPRYQVTQFGKPVTLSCSQTLNHNVMYWYQQKSSQAPKLLFHYYDKDFNNEADTPDNFQSRRPNTSFCFLDIRSPGLGDTAMYLCATSRGRGTYGYTFGSGTRLTVV.

The V gene is TRBV24-1, the J gene TRBJ1-2, with 8 positions matching TRBD1. The germline V gene has CDR1 KGHDR and CDR2 SFDVKD. The V gene end was trimmed by 5 bases and the J gene end by 7 bases; junction bases not matched to a gene: 5. The CDR3 covers 13 residues. DNA for the CDR3: TGTGCCACCAGTGCCCGACAGGGGAGTGGCTACACCTTC. It codes for CATSARQGSGYTF.

The CDR3 bases are TGTGCCAGCAGCTCACCCCCCGGCGGGGAGCTGTTTTTT. Translation gives CASSSPPGGELFF. The chain employs TRBV7-9 and TRBJ2-2; no clear D. The CDR3 runs to 13 residues. V dropped 4 bases and J dropped 7 bases, with 10 bases sitting between them. Germline V gene sequence: CDR1 SEHNR, CDR2 FQNEAQ (reference sequence).

This clone has more than one count but fewer than ten. The rearrangement uses TRBV5-6 and TRBJ1-2; D is ambiguous. V was cut by 2 bases and J by 6 bases, with 14 bases left in between. The CDR3 runs to 14 residues. CDR1 is SGHDT, CDR2 YYEEEE, per germline. The CDR3 is CASSFGRGTNGYTF. The CDR3 nucleotides are TGTGCCAGCAGCTTTGGACGGGGAACTAATGGCTACACCTTC.

The chain has TRBV5-1 and TRBJ1-2; 9 nucleotides agree with TRBD1. Trimming at V came to 2 bases and at J to 6 bases, leaving 5 bases not matched to a gene. Germline loops: CDR1 SGHRS, CDR2 YFSETQ. The CDR3 is made up of 14 amino acids. CDR3 DNA sequence: TGCGCCAGCAGCTTTGACAGGGGGGCCAATGGCTACACCTTC. The encoded protein is CASSFDRGANGYTF.

The V and J genes are TRBV7-2 and TRBJ2-3; 9 bases line up with TRBD2. This CDR3 contains 17 residues. After removal of 1 base from V and 1 base from J, the junction contained 6 bases not matched to a gene. Germline-derived CDR1 and CDR2 are SGHTA and FQGNSA. The CDR3 DNA sequence: TGTGCCAGCAGCTTAGGCGGCGGGGGGGCGGGCACAGATACGCAGTATTTT. Translating gives CASSLGGGGAGTDTQYF.

The chain employs TRBV11-3 and TRBJ1-2; no definite D call. With 1 base removed from V and 3 bases from J, the gap between germline ends came to 6 bases. CDR1 and CDR2 from the germline V gene are SGHNT and YENEEA. The CDR3 has 13 residues. In DNA form, the CDR3 reads TGTGCCAGCAGCTTAGGAGTAGACTATGGCTACACCTTC. As protein: CASSLGVDYGYTF.

CDR3 sequence (DNA): TGTGCCAGCAGTTCGACTAGCGGGGGGGGCCCCCGGACCGGGGAGCTGTTTTTT. Translated: CASSSTSGGGPRTGELFF. The J gene is TRBJ2-2, the V gene TRBV28; 14 nucleotides line up with TRBD2. With 4 bases clipped from V and 5 bases from J, the junction kept 9 bases outside the gene matches. The CDR3 extends over 18 amino acids. Germline V gives CDR1 MDHEN, CDR2 SYDVKM.

The V and J genes are TRBV4-1 and TRBJ1-1; possible D gene TRBD1, 5 bases. Per germline, CDR1 MGHRA and CDR2 YSYEKL. The CDR3 sequence is 14 residues long. The ends were cut back, 1 base at V and 5 bases at J, with 11 bases in the middle. The CDR3 nucleotides are TGCGCCAGCAGCCAAGGGTGGGGGGGTACTGAAGCTTTCTTT. Translation gives CASSQGWGGTEAFF.